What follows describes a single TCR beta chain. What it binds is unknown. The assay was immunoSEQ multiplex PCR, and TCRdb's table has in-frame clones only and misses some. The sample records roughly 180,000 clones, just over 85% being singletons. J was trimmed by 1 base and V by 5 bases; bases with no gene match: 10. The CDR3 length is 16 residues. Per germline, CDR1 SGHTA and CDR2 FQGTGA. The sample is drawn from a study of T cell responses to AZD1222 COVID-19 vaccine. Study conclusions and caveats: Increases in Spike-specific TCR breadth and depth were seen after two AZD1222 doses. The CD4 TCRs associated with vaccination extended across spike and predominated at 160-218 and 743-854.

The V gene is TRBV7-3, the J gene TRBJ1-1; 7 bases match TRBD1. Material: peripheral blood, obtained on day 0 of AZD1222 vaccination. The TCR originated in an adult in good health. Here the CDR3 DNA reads TGTGCCAGCAGCCCGACCCCGACAGGGAAGAACACTGAAGCTTTCTTT. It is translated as CASSPTPTGKNTEAFF.